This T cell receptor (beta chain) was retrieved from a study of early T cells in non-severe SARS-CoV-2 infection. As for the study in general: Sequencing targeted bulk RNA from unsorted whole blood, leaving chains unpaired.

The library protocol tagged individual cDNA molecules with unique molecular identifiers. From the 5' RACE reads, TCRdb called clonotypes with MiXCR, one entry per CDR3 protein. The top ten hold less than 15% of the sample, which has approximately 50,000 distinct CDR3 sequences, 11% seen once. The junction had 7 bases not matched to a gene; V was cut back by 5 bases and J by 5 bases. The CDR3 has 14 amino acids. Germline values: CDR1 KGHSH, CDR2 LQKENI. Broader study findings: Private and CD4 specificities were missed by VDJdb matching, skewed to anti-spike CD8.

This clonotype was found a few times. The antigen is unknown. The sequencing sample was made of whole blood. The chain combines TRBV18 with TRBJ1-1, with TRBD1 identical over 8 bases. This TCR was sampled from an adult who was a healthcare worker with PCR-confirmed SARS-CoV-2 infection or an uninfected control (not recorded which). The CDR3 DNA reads TGTGCCAGCTCATCACAGGGGGGGAGTACTGAAGCTTTCTTT. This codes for CASSSQGGSTEAFF.